This T cell receptor (beta chain) was captured in a study of T-cell reconstitution after alpha-beta-depleted transplantation in children. Whole-study results and caveats: The main origin of T-cell counts and diversity one year after transplant was newly produced T cells. By about two months after transplant, alpha-beta T cells reportedly arose from several hundred graft clones that had expanded. Recipient T cells and thymic progenitors that survived were the source of the high TCRbeta diversity seen at day 60 in some patients.

The TCRbeta library incorporated unique molecular identifiers. TCRdb redid the calling of the PCR reads with MiXCR, one entry per CDR3 protein. The sample yields fewer than 750,000 distinct CDR3 sequences, about 21% seen once. The CDR3 extends over 15 amino acids. V was pared by 1 base and J by 3 bases, with 10 bases between. Per germline, CDR1 KGHSH and CDR2 LQKENI. As for this clonotype: Its antigen is not known.

The sample consisted of PBMCs, mostly from graft donor cells, taken 360 days after TCRalphabeta/CD19-depleted stem cell transplant. This chain joins TRBV18 and TRBJ2-1, with D possibly being TRBD2 (6 bases). This TCR derives from a boy in the first two years of life who had a stem cell transplant for acute myeloid leukemia, so the T cells may come from the graft donor. The CDR3 bases are TGTGCCAGCTCACCACGGCGGGACGTCTACAATGAGCAGTTCTTC. Encoded protein: CASSPRRDVYNEQFF.